These 17 T cell receptor beta chains originate from one sample sequenced in a study of T cell responses to AZD1222 COVID-19 vaccine. Profiled with immunoSEQ multiplex PCR; TCRdb holds only in-frame clones, not every one. The data contain about 150,000 clones, roughly 90% of them singletons. Sequencing used peripheral blood, obtained 28 days after the second AZD1222 dose. These receptors all stem from an adult who received the AZD1222 COVID-19 vaccine.

This clone occurred once. The V and J genes are TRBV27 and TRBJ2-5; D unclear. The CDR3 runs to 15 residues. V lost 4 bases and J 4 bases, leaving 16 bases between the germline ends. CDR1 is MNHEY and CDR2 is SMNVEV in the germline V gene (reference sequence). CDR3 sequence (DNA): TGTGCCAGCAGTTCCTTCTTGGACGCAGCAGAGACCCAGTACTTC. It translates to CASSSFLDAAETQYF.

This clone has just one count. This chain uses TRBV4-1 with TRBJ2-5, with a tentative D call TRBD2 (5 bases). V was pared by 0 bases and J by 7 bases, with 9 bases between. The CDR3 extends over 13 amino acids. Per germline, CDR1 MGHRA and CDR2 YSYEKL. DNA for the CDR3: TGCGCCAGCAGCCAAGAAGCTGCGGGGACCCAGTACTTC. Translation gives CASSQEAAGTQYF.

V gene TRBV4-1 combines with J gene TRBJ1-3; possible D gene TRBD1, 5 bases. The CDR3 is made up of 16 amino acids. Germline V lookup: CDR1 MGHRA, CDR2 YSYEKL. Trimming pared 1 base from V and 2 bases from J, leaving 12 bases between. The CDR3 DNA is TGCGCCAGCAGCCAAGCCCCGGGGGTAACTGGAAACACCATATATTTT. Amino acids: CASSQAPGVTGNTIYF.

The chain recombines TRBV2 with TRBJ1-2, with 12 bases aligning to TRBD1. This CDR3 comprises 17 residues. The germline V gene has CDR1 SNHLY and CDR2 FYNNEI. V gave up 7 bases and J gave up 7 bases; unmatched junction bases: 16. The CDR3 sequence is CASTPSRHWDRGLGYTF. The CDR3 nucleotides read TGTGCCAGCACTCCCTCCCGCCACTGGGACAGGGGGCTTGGCTACACCTTC. The full variable domain, completed using reference TRBV2 and TRBJ1-2, is EPEVTQTPSHQVTQMGQEVILRCVPISNHLYFYWYRQILGQKVEFLVSFYNNEISEKSEIFDDQFSVERPDGSNFTLKIRSTKLEDSAMYFCASTPSRHWDRGLGYTFGSGTRLTVV.

The chain carries TRBV10-2 and TRBJ1-1, with D maybe TRBD1 (5 bases). The CDR3 totals 14 residues. Germline CDR1 WSHSY, CDR2 SAAADI. V was cut by 7 bases and J by 5 bases, with 17 bases left in between. The CDR3 DNA reads TGCGCCAGCAACTGGGCCGAGGGGAAGACTGAAGCTTTCTTT. Residues: CASNWAEGKTEAFF.

CDR3 nucleotide sequence: TGTGCCAGCAGCCGAGGGGGGGTGGCCAATGAGCAGTTCTTC. This encodes CASSRGGVANEQFF. The chain links TRBV7-9 to TRBJ2-1; possibly TRBD2 for D (7 bases). From germline, CDR1 is SEHNR and CDR2 FQNEAQ (reference sequence). The CDR3 loop spans 14 amino acids. Trimming cost V 5 bases and J 6 bases, with 14 bases left between them.

The chain recombines TRBV5-4 with TRBJ1-1; 9 bases match TRBD1. The CDR3 sequence is 15 residues long. Looked up from germline, CDR1 is SGHNT and CDR2 is YYREEE (reference sequence). J lost 4 bases, V lost 0 bases, and 4 bases had no gene match. The CDR3 nucleotides read TGTGCCAGCAGCTTGGACAGGGGGCTGGGCACTGAAGCTTTCTTT. It codes for CASSLDRGLGTEAFF.

The chain links TRBV11-2 to TRBJ1-2; 9 bases agree with TRBD1. Germline V gives CDR1 SGHAT, CDR2 FQNNGV. This CDR3 contains 15 residues. V lost 2 bases to trimming and J lost 7 bases; unmatched junction nucleotides: 8. The CDR3 spells CASSLSITGGSGYTF. In DNA form, the CDR3 reads TGTGCCAGCAGCTTAAGTATCACAGGGGGCAGTGGCTACACCTTC.

This chain links TRBV9 with TRBJ1-2; no clear D gene. This CDR3 region has 12 residues. Germline-derived CDR1 and CDR2 are SGDLS and YYNGEE. V shed 3 bases and J shed 3 bases, with 6 bases lying between them. CDR3 region: CASSANDYGYTF. CDR3 bases: TGTGCCAGCAGCGCCAACGACTATGGCTACACCTTC. The full variable domain, completed using reference TRBV9 and TRBJ1-2, is DSGVTQTPKHLITATGQRVTLRCSPRSGDLSVYWYQQSLDQGLQFLIQYYNGEERAKGNILERFSAQQFPDLHSELNLSSLELGDSALYFCASSANDYGYTFGSGTRLTVV.

The chain recombines TRBV18 with TRBJ1-5; D not certain. This CDR3 is built from 11 residues. CDR1 is KGHSH and CDR2 is LQKENI in the germline V gene. Deletions cut 3 bases from V and 11 bases from J, with 8 bases between. CDR3 nucleotides: TGTGCCAGCTCACCGGGTCAAGCCCAGCATTTT. This encodes CASSPGQAQHF.

V is TRBV10-3 and J is TRBJ2-1, with D uncertain. This CDR3 comprises 16 residues. The germline V and J ends were trimmed by 4 bases and 0 bases, with 13 bases remaining between them. CDR1 is ENHRY, CDR2 SYGVKD, per germline. CDR3 DNA: TGTGCCATCAGTGGAGTGAGAGAGAGCTCCTACAATGAGCAGTTCTTC. Translating gives CAISGVRESSYNEQFF.

The chain carries TRBV11-3 and TRBJ2-2, with 7 nucleotides matching TRBD1. Per germline, CDR1 SGHNT and CDR2 YENEEA. Unmatched junction bases numbered 6, after V lost 4 bases and J lost 4 bases. The CDR3 runs to 15 residues. The CDR3: CASSSRGLGTGELFF. CDR3 nucleotide sequence: TGTGCCAGCAGCTCGAGGGGGCTAGGCACCGGGGAGCTGTTTTTT.

V and J are TRBV10-3 and TRBJ1-1; D not resolved. Trimming pared 8 bases from V and 1 base from J, leaving 11 bases between. Germline assignment: CDR1 ENHRY and CDR2 SYGVKD. The CDR3 is made up of 13 amino acids. CDR3 sequence (DNA): TGTGCCATCGGCAGGTCGGGGAACACTGAAGCTTTCTTT. Its protein is CAIGRSGNTEAFF.

The chain has TRBV11-2 and TRBJ1-3; no clear D. This CDR3 has 13 amino acids. Trimming stripped 7 bases from V and 7 bases from J, with 14 bases between. CDR1 and CDR2 (germline): SGHAT, FQNNGV. CDR3 residues: CASNFEVSNTIYF. Written as DNA, the CDR3 is TGTGCCAGCAACTTTGAAGTCAGCAACACCATATATTTT.

V usage is TRBV11-2 and J usage is TRBJ2-7, with 9 bases that match TRBD1. The CDR3 is 15 amino acids. J lost 0 bases, V lost 4 bases, and 4 bases had no gene match. CDR1 SGHAT and CDR2 FQNNGV come from the germline V gene. In DNA, the CDR3 is TGTGCCAGCAGCTGGGGACAGGGACACTCCTACGAGCAGTACTTC. This encodes CASSWGQGHSYEQYF.

V is TRBV19 and J is TRBJ1-2; D is perhaps TRBD1 (5 bases). V lost 8 bases to trimming and J lost 8 bases, with 18 bases between them. Germline CDR1 reads LNHDA; CDR2 reads SQIVND (reference sequence). This CDR3 has 13 amino acids. CDR3 nucleotides: TGTGCCAGTCGGGACGGAACTCCTAGGGGCTACACCTTC. Amino acids: CASRDGTPRGYTF.

This rearrangement joins TRBV5-1 to TRBJ2-2, with a weak D call TRBD2 (5 bases). Germline V gene data show CDR1 as SGHRS and CDR2 as YFSETQ. Trimming shortened V by 4 bases and J by 0 bases, and 13 bases separated the two germline ends. CDR3 length: 16 residues. CDR3 protein: CASSRELTSNTGELFF. Here the CDR3 DNA reads TGCGCCAGCAGCCGGGAACTAACTTCGAACACCGGGGAGCTGTTTTTT. Looking up the rest from reference TRBV5-1 and TRBJ2-2 gives the full variable domain: KAGVTQTPRYLIKTRGQQVTLSCSPISGHRSVSWYQQTPGQGLQFLFEYFSETQRNKGNFPGRFSGRQFSNSRSEMNVSTLELGDSALYLCASSRELTSNTGELFFGEGSRLTVL.